This TCR beta chain was identified in a study of control samples from healthy donors and cancer patients. This CDR3 comprises 14 residues. From germline, CDR1 is MDHEN and CDR2 SYDVKM. The V and J ends lost 3 bases and 3 bases respectively, with 11 bases between them. Assay used: immunoSEQ multiplex PCR; TCRdb lists only in-frame clones, some missing. This sample yields 150,000 to 180,000 clones, of which just under 95% are seen a single time; around 6.1% belongs to the top ten. The TCR originated in a middle-aged man in good health. Material for sequencing was blood. The gene calls are TRBV28 and TRBJ1-1; D call uncertain. The CDR3 spells CASSLSSVDTEAFF. CDR3 nucleotides: TGTGCCAGCAGTTTGTCCTCGGTCGACACTGAAGCTTTCTTT.